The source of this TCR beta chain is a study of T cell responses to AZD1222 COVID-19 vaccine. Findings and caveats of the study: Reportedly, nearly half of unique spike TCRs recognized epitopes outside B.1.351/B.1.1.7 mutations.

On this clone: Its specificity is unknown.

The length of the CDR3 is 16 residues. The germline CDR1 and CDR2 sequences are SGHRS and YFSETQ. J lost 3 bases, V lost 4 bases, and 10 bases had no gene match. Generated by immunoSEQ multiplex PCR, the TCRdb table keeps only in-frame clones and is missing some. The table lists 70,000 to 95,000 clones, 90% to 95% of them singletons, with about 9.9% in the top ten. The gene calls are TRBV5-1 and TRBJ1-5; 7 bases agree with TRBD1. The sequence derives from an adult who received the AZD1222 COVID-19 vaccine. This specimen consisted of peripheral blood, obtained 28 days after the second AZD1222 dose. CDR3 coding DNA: TGCGCCAGCAGCGAGGGGGCCGGGACAGTCAATCAGCCCCAGCATTTT. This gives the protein CASSEGAGTVNQPQHF.